The subject of this entry is one T cell receptor beta chain. Its antigen is not identified. TCRdb ran MiXCR on the RT-PCR reads and lists one entry per CDR3 protein. The sample lists roughly 700,000 distinct CDR3 sequences; 15% to 18% were seen once. This sample stems from a study of response to subunit inactivated influenza vaccine. Findings and caveats of the study: Each seasonal influenza vaccination recruits few new T cells, the authors suggested.

The germline gives CDR1 MNHEY, CDR2 SVGAGI. The CDR3 has 14 amino acids. The V gene lost 0 bases and the J gene lost 8 bases, with 13 bases spanning the gap. The chain joins TRBV6-5 to TRBJ1-2, with D unresolved. The source of this sequence is a man aged 45-60 years who received an inactivated influenza vaccine. This specimen consisted of PBMCs from blood, obtained about 12 days after vaccination. The chain's CDR3 is CASSYSSSSLGYTF. CDR3 nucleotides: TGTGCCAGCAGTTACTCGTCCAGCTCACTAGGCTACACCTTC.